These 26 T cell receptor beta chains share one sample of origin, sequenced in a study of blood T cell repertoires in COVID-19. Using immunoSEQ multiplex PCR, the repertoire was profiled, and TCRdb retains in-frame clones only, with some absent. The sample carries 100,000 to 150,000 clones, around 90% recorded once. Sequencing was done on a sample of peripheral blood. These receptor sequences come from a human donor in a cohort sampled during active COVID-19.

V and J are TRBV5-4 and TRBJ2-7; no definite D call. The CDR3 has 13 amino acids. V dropped 4 bases and J dropped 0 bases, with 8 bases sitting between them. Germline V gene lookup returns CDR1 SGHNT and CDR2 YYREEE (reference sequence). The CDR3 DNA reads TGTGCCAGCAGCGGGCCCAGCTCCTACGAGCAGTACTTC. This gives the protein CASSGPSSYEQYF. Combining the CDR3 with reference TRBV5-4 and TRBJ2-7 gives the whole variable domain ETGVTQSPTHLIKTRGQQVTLRCSSQSGHNTVSWYQQALGQGPQFIFQYYREEENGRGNFPPRFSGLQFPNYSSELNVNALELDDSALYLCASSGPSSYEQYFGPGTRLTVT.

In DNA form, the CDR3 reads TGTGCCAGCAGCCCGAGCGTCGCCTCGGGAAACATTCAGTACTTC. This sequence encodes CASSPSVASGNIQYF. The genes are TRBV7-6 and TRBJ2-4; D is unclear. Per germline, CDR1 SGHVS and CDR2 FNYEAQ. V was pared by 5 bases and J by 6 bases, with 17 bases between. This CDR3 region has 15 residues.

This clone was seen just once. The rearrangement joins TRBV30 to TRBJ2-7; D possibly corresponds to TRBD2 (5 bases). This CDR3 is built from 12 residues. The germline V and J ends were trimmed by 1 base and 3 bases, with 7 bases remaining between them. CDR1 is GTSNPN, CDR2 SVGIG, per germline (reference sequence). CDR3 DNA: TGTGCCTGGAGTGGGACTGACTACGAGCAGTACTTC. This sequence encodes CAWSGTDYEQYF.

The V gene is TRBV10-1, the J gene TRBJ2-2; D perhaps matches TRBD2 (5 bases). The CDR3 runs to 12 residues. Trimming took 6 bases from V and 7 from J, leaving 9 bases between them. Germline V gives CDR1 WNHNN, CDR2 SYGVQD (reference sequence). The CDR3 DNA reads TGCGCCAGCAGGAGGGATAACGGGGAGCTGTTTTTT. This codes for CASRRDNGELFF.

The chain couples TRBV7-2 to TRBJ2-7, with D tentatively TRBD2 (5 bases). V was cut by 1 base and J by 6 bases, with 7 bases left in between. From germline, CDR1 is SGHTA and CDR2 FQGNSA. The CDR3 covers 12 residues. CDR3 amino acids: CASSLVLAEQYF. The CDR3 nucleotides read TGTGCCAGCAGCTTAGTCCTAGCCGAGCAGTACTTC.

The chain links TRBV5-5 to TRBJ2-5, with 10 bases lining up with TRBD2. Per germline, CDR1 SGHKS and CDR2 YYEKEE (reference sequence). This CDR3 has 16 residues. Trimming took 3 bases from V and 2 from J; bases not matched to a gene: 7. The CDR3 protein is CASSSLAGAVQETQYF. The CDR3 DNA is TGTGCCAGCAGCTCGCTAGCGGGAGCAGTACAAGAGACCCAGTACTTC.

V usage is TRBV16 and J usage is TRBJ2-7, with TRBD1 matching 7 bases. Unmatched junction bases numbered 9, after V lost 0 bases and J lost 1 base. This CDR3 has 17 residues. Germline V gene lookup returns CDR1 KGHSY and CDR2 FQNENV. The CDR3 is CASSQSTSTGNSYEQYF. The CDR3 DNA sequence: TGTGCCAGCAGCCAATCGACTTCGACAGGGAATTCCTACGAGCAGTACTTC. The full variable domain, rest sourced from reference TRBV16 and TRBJ2-7, is GEEVAQTPKHLVRGEGQKAKLYCAPIKGHSYVFWYQQVLKNEFKFLISFQNENVFDETGMPKERFSAKCLPNSPCSLEIQATKLEDSAVYFCASSQSTSTGNSYEQYFGPGTRLTVT.

This sequence joins TRBV6-5 and TRBJ2-7; D might be TRBD1 (6 bases). V lost 8 bases and J lost 0, with 17 bases in between. CDR3 length: 15 residues. Germline assignment: CDR1 MNHEY and CDR2 SVGAGI. The CDR3 sequence: CASEVGTSSSYEQYF. CDR3 in DNA: TGTGCCAGCGAAGTCGGGACATCGAGCTCCTACGAGCAGTACTTC.

As concerns this clone: Other DNA sequences in the sample encode the same CDR3. The chain recombines TRBV7-9 with TRBJ2-3; D gene uncertain. The germline CDR1 and CDR2 sequences are SEHNR and FQNEAQ (reference sequence). Trimming stripped 1 base from V and 2 bases from J, with 7 bases between. There are 14 residues in the CDR3. The CDR3: CASSLVGSTDTQYF. Here the CDR3 DNA reads TGTGCCAGCAGCTTAGTCGGTTCCACAGATACGCAGTATTTT.

To note about this clone: This sample includes further DNA sequences coding for the same CDR3. V and J are TRBV3-1 (or the pseudogene TRBV3-2) and TRBJ1-1, with D maybe TRBD1 (5 bases). Germline V gene sequence: CDR1 LGHDT, CDR2 YNNKEL (reference sequence). Trimming pared 4 bases from V and 5 bases from J, leaving 11 bases between. This CDR3 region has 13 residues. CDR3 loop: CASSRRAGTEAFF. The DNA of the CDR3 is TGTGCCAGCAGCCGGAGGGCAGGGACTGAAGCTTTCTTT.

The table lists this clone with a count of one. The rearrangement links TRBV29-1 to TRBJ2-7, with D hard to call. Germline CDR1 is SQVTM and CDR2 is ANQGSEA. The CDR3 totals 13 residues. V was clipped by 1 base and J by 3 bases, with 10 bases between them. The CDR3 DNA sequence: TGCAGCGTTGAAGGGGCCTCCGTCTACGAGCAGTACTTC. Translated, it gives CSVEGASVYEQYF.

This clone is a singleton in its sample. The V call is TRBV24-1, the J call TRBJ1-5, with 8 bases lining up with TRBD1. The V gene end was trimmed by 5 bases and the J gene end by 4 bases; junction bases not matched to a gene: 6. The CDR3 loop spans 15 amino acids. CDR1 and CDR2 (germline): KGHDR, SFDVKD. CDR3 amino acids: CATSGGQGANQPQHF. In DNA, the CDR3 is TGTGCCACCAGTGGCGGGCAGGGGGCTAATCAGCCCCAGCATTTT.

This chain links TRBV3-1 (or the pseudogene TRBV3-2) with TRBJ2-3, with TRBD2 matching 12 bases. The ends lost 3 bases at V and 3 bases at J; junction bases unmatched: 7. This CDR3 is built from 17 residues. CDR1 LGHDT and CDR2 YNNKEL come from the germline V gene (reference sequence). CDR3 loop: CASSHQRGTSGTDTQYF. The CDR3 DNA reads TGTGCCAGCAGCCACCAAAGAGGGACTAGCGGGACAGATACGCAGTATTTT.

The J gene is TRBJ2-3, the V gene TRBV7-2; D is undetermined. This CDR3 region has 12 residues. Germline assignment: CDR1 SGHTA and CDR2 FQGNSA. The V end lost 1 base, the J end lost 6 bases, and 5 bases lay between the germline ends. CDR3 DNA sequence: TGTGCCAGCAGCTTAGTAGCCGATACGCAGTATTTT. It specifies CASSLVADTQYF.

The rearrangement joins TRBV28 to TRBJ2-7, with TRBD2 as a possible D gene (7 bases). The germline V and J ends were trimmed by 7 bases and 6 bases, with 19 bases remaining between them. In germline, CDR1 is MDHEN, CDR2 SYDVKM. This CDR3 region has 14 residues. This chain's CDR3 is CASNQVGGQVEQYF. In DNA form, the CDR3 reads TGTGCCAGCAACCAAGTCGGGGGGCAGGTCGAGCAGTACTTC.

The V and J genes are TRBV11-3 and TRBJ2-5; 8 nucleotides agree with TRBD1. Germline V gives CDR1 SGHNT, CDR2 YENEEA. CDR3 length: 13 residues. Unmatched junction bases numbered 4, after V lost 5 bases and J lost 5 bases. The CDR3, as DNA: TGTGCCAGCAGCCCAGACAGGGGTGAGACCCAGTACTTC. This codes for CASSPDRGETQYF.

This chain links TRBV6-5 with TRBJ1-1; D gene ambiguous. Trimming removed 0 bases from V and 1 base from J, with 6 bases in between. CDR1 and CDR2 from the germline V gene are MNHEY and SVGAGI. The CDR3 covers 14 residues. This CDR3 is CASSYSAGNTEAFF. CDR3 nucleotides: TGTGCCAGCAGTTACTCGGCGGGGAACACTGAAGCTTTCTTT.

This clone was detected ten times or more. This chain joins TRBV2 and TRBJ2-3; 10 nucleotides align to TRBD2. Germline trimming cut 5 bases from V and 9 bases from J; bases unmatched to any gene: 14. Germline values: CDR1 SNHLY, CDR2 FYNNEI. This CDR3 has 16 residues. The CDR3 DNA reads TGTGCCAGCAGTTACGGTGTTAGCGGGAGGATTCGGACGCAGTATTTT. It specifies CASSYGVSGRIRTQYF.

CDR3 coding DNA: TGTGCCACCAGCAGAGGGACTAGCGGGAGTAACCACGAGCAGTACTTC. Amino acid sequence: CATSRGTSGSNHEQYF. This chain links TRBV15 with TRBJ2-7, with 13 bases aligning to TRBD2. The CDR3 loop spans 16 amino acids. The junction had 5 bases not matched to a gene; V was cut back by 1 base and J by 5 bases. Germline V lookup: CDR1 LNHNV, CDR2 YYDKDF (reference sequence).

A single count supports this clone. The CDR3 region has the DNA TGTGCCAGCAGCTTTGGGGGGGCTGAAGCTTTCTTT. Translation gives CASSFGGAEAFF. J is TRBJ1-1 and V is TRBV11-3, with D perhaps TRBD1 (5 bases). V shed 3 bases and J shed 6 bases, with 8 bases lying between them. CDR1 is SGHNT, CDR2 YENEEA, per germline. This CDR3 is 12 amino acids long.

The chain is built from TRBV2 and TRBJ1-4; no firm D call. V lost 0 bases and J lost 7, with 12 bases in between. Per the germline V gene, CDR1 is SNHLY and CDR2 is FYNNEI. This CDR3 is 15 amino acids long. The CDR3 sequence: CASSEATTRSEKLFF. CDR3 nucleotide sequence: TGTGCCAGCAGTGAAGCGACGACTCGAAGTGAAAAACTGTTTTTT. The full variable domain, rest sourced from reference TRBV2 and TRBJ1-4, is EPEVTQTPSHQVTQMGQEVILRCVPISNHLYFYWYRQILGQKVEFLVSFYNNEISEKSEIFDDQFSVERPDGSNFTLKIRSTKLEDSAMYFCASSEATTRSEKLFFGSGTQLSVL.

The rearrangement uses TRBV4-1 and TRBJ2-5; D is unresolved. This CDR3 contains 14 residues. Germline V gene sequence: CDR1 MGHRA, CDR2 YSYEKL. V was pared by 2 bases and J by 1 base, with 8 bases between. The CDR3 reads CASSQSGLQETQYF. The CDR3 nucleotides read TGCGCCAGCAGCCAAAGTGGCCTCCAAGAGACCCAGTACTTC.

The CDR3 bases are TGTGCCAGCAGCTTAGAATACAGGGTGGCCACTGAAGCTTTCTTT. Translated, it gives CASSLEYRVATEAFF. This chain connects TRBV11-2 to TRBJ1-1; D perhaps matches TRBD1 (6 bases). The CDR3 length is 15 residues. Trimming took off 0 bases at V and 4 bases at J, with 12 bases between the two ends. From germline, CDR1 is SGHAT and CDR2 FQNNGV. Full variable domain (remainder filled in from reference TRBV11-2 and TRBJ1-1): EAGVAQSPRYKIIEKRQSVAFWCNPISGHATLYWYQQILGQGPKLLIQFQNNGVVDDSQLPKDRFSAERLKGVDSTLKIQPAKLEDSAVYLCASSLEYRVATEAFFGQGTRLTVV.

This sequence joins TRBV6-5 and TRBJ1-4; tentatively, D is TRBD1 (6 bases). Germline V gives CDR1 MNHEY, CDR2 SVGAGI. Trimming cost V 4 bases and J 4 bases, with 13 bases left between them. The CDR3 runs to 15 residues. The CDR3 loop is CASSSTGHFNEKLFF. The CDR3 DNA reads TGTGCCAGCAGTTCCACAGGGCATTTTAATGAAAAACTGTTTTTT.

The V call is TRBV5-4, the J call TRBJ1-5, with TRBD1 identical over 10 bases. Trimming removed 0 bases from V and 4 bases from J; junction bases left unmatched: 4. The CDR3 covers 16 residues. Germline CDR1 SGHNT, CDR2 YYREEE (reference sequence). The CDR3 reads CASSLGGGQGNQPQHF. The CDR3, as DNA: TGTGCCAGCAGCTTGGGGGGGGGACAGGGGAATCAGCCCCAGCATTTT.

The rearrangement joins TRBV28 to TRBJ1-2; D gene uncertain. The V end lost 2 bases, the J end lost 3 bases, and 4 bases lay between the germline ends. The CDR3 runs 12 residues. Germline-derived CDR1 and CDR2 are MDHEN and SYDVKM. In DNA, the CDR3 is TGTGCCAGCAGTTTAAGAGACTATGGCTACACCTTC. As protein: CASSLRDYGYTF.